This T cell receptor (beta chain) was obtained from a study of CD8+ T cells in alopecia areata. Study-level background: Administration of oral tofacitinib to treated patients was at 5 to 10 mg twice daily.

Points from the study as a whole: Scalp sample sequencing also detects resident alphabeta T cells of normal skin. Amid tofacitinib therapy, many expanded lesional clones stayed present in scalp and blood.

Trimming removed 3 bases from V and 5 bases from J, with 17 bases in between. Germline V gene data show CDR1 as GTSNPN and CDR2 as SVGIG (reference sequence). CDR3 length equals 15 residues. cDNA serving as the sequencing template came from extracted, reverse transcribed RNA. Sequencing used immunoSEQ multiplex PCR; TCRdb keeps in-frame clones, though not all of them. This sample yields about 210,000 clones, of which less than 65% are seen a single time; about 4% belongs to the top ten. Treatment denoted: oral pan-JAK inhibitor, 5-10 mg twice daily. Punch biopsies of lesional scalp, plus peripheral blood, were taken from alopecia areata patients. This clone was counted a single time. Its target is not known.

This chain uses TRBV30 with TRBJ2-1; D may be TRBD2 (5 bases). This clonotype originated in a human donor with alopecia areata. Sequenced here: CD4+ T cells sorted from blood, sampled at week 4, from a patient treated with tofacitinib. In DNA, the CDR3 is TGTGCCTGGAGCCGGCGAGGGTCGTTCGACAATGAGCAGTTCTTC. It yields the protein CAWSRRGSFDNEQFF.